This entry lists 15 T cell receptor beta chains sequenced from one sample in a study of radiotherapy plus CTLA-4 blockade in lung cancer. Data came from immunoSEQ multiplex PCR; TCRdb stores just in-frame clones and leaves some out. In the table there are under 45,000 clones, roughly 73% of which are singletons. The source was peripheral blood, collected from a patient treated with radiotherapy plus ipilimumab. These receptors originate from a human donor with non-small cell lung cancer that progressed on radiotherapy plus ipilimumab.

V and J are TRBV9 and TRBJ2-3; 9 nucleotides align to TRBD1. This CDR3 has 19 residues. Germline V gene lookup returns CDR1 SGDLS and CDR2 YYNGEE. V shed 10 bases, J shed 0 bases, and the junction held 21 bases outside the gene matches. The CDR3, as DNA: TGTGCCGGACTTAACAGGGGGCCTCGACGCCAATCTAGCACAGATACGCAGTATTTT. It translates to CAGLNRGPRRQSSTDTQYF.

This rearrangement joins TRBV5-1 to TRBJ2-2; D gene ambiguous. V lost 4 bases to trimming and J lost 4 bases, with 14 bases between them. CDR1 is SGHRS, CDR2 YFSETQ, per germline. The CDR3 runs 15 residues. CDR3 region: CASSLQTLATGELFF. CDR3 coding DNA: TGCGCCAGCAGCCTCCAGACACTCGCCACCGGGGAGCTGTTTTTT. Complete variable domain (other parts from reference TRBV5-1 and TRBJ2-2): KAGVTQTPRYLIKTRGQQVTLSCSPISGHRSVSWYQQTPGQGLQFLFEYFSETQRNKGNFPGRFSGRQFSNSRSEMNVSTLELGDSALYLCASSLQTLATGELFFGEGSRLTVL.

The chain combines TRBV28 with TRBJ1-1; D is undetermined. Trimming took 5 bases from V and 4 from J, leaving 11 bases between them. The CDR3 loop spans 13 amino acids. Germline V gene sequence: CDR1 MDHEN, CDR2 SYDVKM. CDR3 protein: CASSRGRGTEAFF. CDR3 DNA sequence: TGTGCCAGCAGTCGGGGTAGAGGCACTGAAGCTTTCTTT.

This CDR3 reads CAIRNPGDTQYF. The CDR3 DNA is TGTGCCATAAGAAACCCGGGAGATACGCAGTATTTT. The rearrangement links TRBV28 to TRBJ2-3, with D hard to call. V was shortened by 10 bases and J by 5 bases, with 13 bases between the two germline ends. This CDR3 region has 12 residues. CDR1 MDHEN and CDR2 SYDVKM come from the germline V gene.

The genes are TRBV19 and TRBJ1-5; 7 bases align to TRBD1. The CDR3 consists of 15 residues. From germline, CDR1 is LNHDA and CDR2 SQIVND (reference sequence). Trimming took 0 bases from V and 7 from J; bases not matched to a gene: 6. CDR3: CASSIEARGKQPQHF. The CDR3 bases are TGTGCCAGTAGTATAGAGGCCAGGGGGAAACAGCCCCAGCATTTT.

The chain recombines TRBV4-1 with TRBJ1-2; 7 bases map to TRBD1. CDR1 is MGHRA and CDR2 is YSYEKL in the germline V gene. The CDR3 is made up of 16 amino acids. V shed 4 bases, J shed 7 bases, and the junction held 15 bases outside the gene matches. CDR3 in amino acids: CASSRTGTVVAGGYTF. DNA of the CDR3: TGCGCCAGCAGCCGAACCGGGACAGTCGTGGCAGGTGGCTACACCTTC.

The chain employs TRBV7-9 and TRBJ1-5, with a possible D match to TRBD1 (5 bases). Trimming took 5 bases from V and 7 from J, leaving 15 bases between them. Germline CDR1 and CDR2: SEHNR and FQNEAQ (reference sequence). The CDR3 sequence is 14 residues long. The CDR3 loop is CASSEGAGRQPQHF. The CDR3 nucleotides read TGTGCCAGCAGCGAAGGGGCGGGGAGACAGCCCCAGCATTTT. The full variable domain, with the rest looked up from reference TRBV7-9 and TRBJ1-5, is DTGVSQNPRHKITKRGQNVTFRCDPISEHNRLYWYRQTLGQGPEFLTYFQNEAQLEKSRLLSDRFSAERPKGSFSTLEIQRTEQGDSAMYLCASSEGAGRQPQHFGDGTRLSIL.

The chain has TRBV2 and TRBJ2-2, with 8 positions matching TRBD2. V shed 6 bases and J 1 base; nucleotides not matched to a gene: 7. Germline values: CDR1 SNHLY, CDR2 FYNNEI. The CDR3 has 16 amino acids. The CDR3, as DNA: TGTGCCAGCAGCATTATAGCGGGGTTGAACACCGGGGAGCTGTTTTTT. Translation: CASSIIAGLNTGELFF.

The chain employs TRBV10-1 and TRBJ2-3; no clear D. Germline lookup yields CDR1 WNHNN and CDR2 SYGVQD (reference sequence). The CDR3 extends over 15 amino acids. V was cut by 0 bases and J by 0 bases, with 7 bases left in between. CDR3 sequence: CASSESSISTDTQYF. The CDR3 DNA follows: TGCGCCAGCAGTGAGTCCTCTATCAGCACAGATACGCAGTATTTT.

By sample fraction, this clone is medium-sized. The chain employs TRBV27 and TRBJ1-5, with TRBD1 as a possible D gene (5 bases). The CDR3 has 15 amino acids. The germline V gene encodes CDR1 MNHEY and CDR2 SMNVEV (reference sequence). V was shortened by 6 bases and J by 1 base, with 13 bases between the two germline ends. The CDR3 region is CASRSGIISNQPQHF. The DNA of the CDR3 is TGTGCCAGCAGATCAGGGATTATAAGCAATCAGCCCCAGCATTTT.

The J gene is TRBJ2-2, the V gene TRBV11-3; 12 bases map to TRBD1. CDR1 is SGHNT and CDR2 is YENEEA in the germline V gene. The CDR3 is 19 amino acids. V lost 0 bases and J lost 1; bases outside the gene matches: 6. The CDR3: CASSLDRDRGQGNTGELFF. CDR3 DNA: TGTGCCAGCAGCTTAGATCGGGACAGGGGGCAGGGGAACACCGGGGAGCTGTTTTTT.

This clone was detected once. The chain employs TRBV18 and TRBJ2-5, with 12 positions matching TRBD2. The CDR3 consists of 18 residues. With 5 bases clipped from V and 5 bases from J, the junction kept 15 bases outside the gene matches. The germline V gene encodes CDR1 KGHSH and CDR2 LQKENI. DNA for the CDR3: TGTGCCAGCTCATCACTAGCGGGGGGCCCGAGGGCGGTGGAGACCCAGTACTTC. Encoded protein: CASSSLAGGPRAVETQYF.

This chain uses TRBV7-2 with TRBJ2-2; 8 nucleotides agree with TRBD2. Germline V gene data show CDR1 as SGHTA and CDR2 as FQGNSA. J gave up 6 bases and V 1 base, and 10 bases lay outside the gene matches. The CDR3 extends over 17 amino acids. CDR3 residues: CASSLEMAGGRAGELFF. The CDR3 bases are TGTGCCAGCAGCTTAGAGATGGCGGGGGGACGGGCCGGGGAGCTGTTTTTT.

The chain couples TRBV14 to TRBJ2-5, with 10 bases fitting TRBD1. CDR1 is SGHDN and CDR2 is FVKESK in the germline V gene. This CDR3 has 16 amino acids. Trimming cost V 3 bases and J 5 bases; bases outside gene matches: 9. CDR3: CASSQFGQGGTETQYF. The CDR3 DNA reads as TGTGCCAGCAGCCAGTTCGGACAGGGGGGGACGGAGACCCAGTACTTC.

CDR3 sequence reads: CASSLDIGPNYGYTF. In nucleotides, the CDR3 is TGTGCCAGCAGCTTGGACATTGGGCCTAACTATGGCTACACCTTC. V is TRBV5-5 and J is TRBJ1-2, with D unclear. Trimming shortened V by 0 bases and J by 0 bases, and 9 bases separated the two germline ends. Germline assignment: CDR1 SGHKS and CDR2 YYEKEE (reference sequence). The CDR3 spans 15 residues.